This T cell receptor (beta chain) is drawn from a study of blood T cell repertoires in COVID-19. In the study overall: Sources were T cells, B-cell-depleted T cells, or PBMCs; the material itself was cDNA or gDNA.

Enrolled through a virtual design, the participants were between roughly 18 and 90 years of age and came from under 30 US areas. Original data processing: Reference gene primer amplification gave nucleated cell count estimates. The table came from immunoSEQ multiplex PCR; TCRdb's copy has only in-frame clones and leaves some out. For V, J and clone size, that table is used; D and trimming come from the DNA. The data contain 240,000 or so clones, about 90% of them seen just once; the ten biggest clones take up 3.3%. The CDR3 consists of 12 residues. Per germline, CDR1 SQVTM and CDR2 ANQGSEA. Between the trimmed V and J ends, which lost 6 bases and 8 bases, there was a span of 16 bases. This clone has a single count.

Source material: PBMCs or T cells enriched from blood (not recorded which). This receptor was obtained from a woman aged 40 to 50 with acute COVID-19. The J gene is TRBJ1-2, the V gene TRBV29-1, with D unclear. The CDR3 spells CSVFDAAGGYTF. CDR3 coding DNA: TGCAGCGTGTTCGACGCAGCGGGGGGCTACACCTTC.